This entry lists 30 T cell receptor beta chains sequenced from one sample in a study of post-analysis software for immune sequencing data. General observations from the study: The study found TRBV5-6, TRBV5-1 and TRBV20-1 among a few TRBV segments more frequent in patients than controls.

Tagging with unique molecular identifiers was a feature of the TCR beta cDNA libraries. Using its own MiXCR run on the PCR reads, TCRdb lists one record per CDR3 protein. The sample lists 450,000 to 700,000 distinct CDR3 sequences; roughly 46% were seen once. Their antigens are not known. Sample: blood. These receptors were taken from a girl aged 5-17 years with multiple sclerosis.

The J gene is TRBJ2-7, the V gene TRBV7-9, with 7 positions matching TRBD2. The V gene's germline CDR1 is SEHNR and CDR2 FQNEAQ (reference sequence). The junction had 16 bases not matched to a gene; V was cut back by 3 bases and J by 5 bases. The CDR3 has 17 amino acids. For the CDR3, the DNA is TGTGCCAGCAGCTTTCCCACTGGGGCGGGAGTTAAGAACGAGCAGTACTTC. It encodes CASSFPTGAGVKNEQYF.

This clonotype was seen only once. V is TRBV20-1 and J is TRBJ1-2; D not resolved. CDR1 and CDR2 from the germline V gene are DFQATT and SNEGSKA (reference sequence). Trimming stripped 4 bases from V and 3 bases from J, with 12 bases between. There are 13 residues in the CDR3. The CDR3 nucleotides read TGCAGTGCTACCCACCAGATTGACTATGGCTACACCTTC. It encodes CSATHQIDYGYTF.

This clonotype was detected only a few times. This sequence joins TRBV27 and TRBJ1-5; TRBD1 aligns across 10 bases. Germline CDR1 MNHEY, CDR2 SMNVEV (reference sequence). The CDR3 totals 17 residues. With 7 bases clipped from V and 3 bases from J, the junction kept 12 bases outside the gene matches. CDR3 DNA: TGTGCCAGCAAACCGATTGGACAGGGGGGGGCCAATCAGCCCCAGCATTTT. Translated: CASKPIGQGGANQPQHF.

The genes are TRBV24-1 and TRBJ2-3; D call uncertain. CDR1 and CDR2 (germline): KGHDR, SFDVKD. With 4 bases removed from V and 5 bases from J, the gap between germline ends came to 9 bases. The CDR3 runs to 13 residues. CDR3 in amino acids: CATSDPTLDTQYF. CDR3 nucleotide sequence: TGTGCCACCAGTGACCCAACCCTAGATACGCAGTATTTT.

This sequence joins TRBV6-1 and TRBJ2-3, with 7 bases identical to TRBD2. V gave up 4 bases and J gave up 0 bases; unmatched junction bases: 4. Germline V gene sequence: CDR1 MNHNS, CDR2 SASEGT. The CDR3 is 15 amino acids. In nucleotides, the CDR3 is TGTGCCAGCAGTGCCTCTAGCGGAAGCACAGATACGCAGTATTTT. Protein product: CASSASSGSTDTQYF.

V gene TRBV7-9 combines with J gene TRBJ1-2, with D tentatively TRBD1 (5 bases). The CDR3 sequence is 15 residues long. Trimming removed 0 bases from V and 8 bases from J, with 16 bases in between. Germline assignment: CDR1 SEHNR and CDR2 FQNEAQ (reference sequence). The CDR3 sequence is CASSLAEWGSGGYTF. CDR3 coding DNA: TGTGCCAGCAGCTTAGCTGAGTGGGGGAGCGGCGGCTACACCTTC.

Comment on this clonotype: This may come from a read error, since a much larger clone is one base off. The CDR3 reads CASSLTGVEQYF. For the CDR3, the DNA is TGTGCCAGCAGCTTAACAGGGGTCGAGCAGTACTTC. The chain combines TRBV11-2 with TRBJ2-5, with TRBD1 identical over 7 bases. The assigned J gene may be wrong: the sequence end matches TRBJ2-7 better. The germline CDR1 and CDR2 sequences are SGHAT and FQNNGV. The CDR3 length is 12 residues.

This chain joins TRBV2 and TRBJ2-3; D gene uncertain. V lost 0 bases and J 0 bases, leaving 7 bases between the germline ends. In germline, CDR1 is SNHLY, CDR2 FYNNEI. The CDR3 has 15 residues. The CDR3 spells CASSEAHYSTDTQYF. In nucleotides, the CDR3 is TGTGCCAGCAGTGAAGCGCATTACAGCACAGATACGCAGTATTTT.

The V call is TRBV7-3, the J call TRBJ1-1; D not resolved. The germline V gene has CDR1 SGHTA and CDR2 FQGTGA. V lost 5 bases to trimming and J lost 1 base, with 11 bases between them. This CDR3 has 14 residues. The CDR3 loop reads CASSPASGNTEAFF. DNA for the CDR3: TGTGCCAGCAGCCCGGCCAGCGGGAACACTGAAGCTTTCTTT.

This chain joins TRBV5-5 and TRBJ1-2; TRBD1 is a possible D gene (6 bases). Germline-derived CDR1 and CDR2 are SGHKS and YYEKEE (reference sequence). Between the trimmed V and J ends, which lost 2 bases and 4 bases, there was a span of 12 bases. This CDR3 has 14 amino acids. CDR3 protein: CASSFLGQFYGYTF. CDR3 bases: TGTGCCAGCAGCTTCCTAGGACAGTTCTATGGCTACACCTTC.

A few counts support this clonotype. The chain carries TRBV13 and TRBJ2-5; tentatively, D is TRBD2 (6 bases). CDR1 is PRHDT and CDR2 is FYEKMQ in the germline V gene (reference sequence). CDR3 size: 16 residues. V shed 1 base and J shed 4 bases, with 16 bases lying between them. The CDR3 loop is CASSLAIGGSGETQYF. In DNA, the CDR3 is TGTGCCAGCAGCTTAGCAATCGGGGGTTCTGGAGAGACCCAGTACTTC.

This clonotype has just a few counts. This chain links TRBV9 with TRBJ1-2, with D unresolved. This CDR3 spans 12 amino acids. Germline lookup yields CDR1 SGDLS and CDR2 YYNGEE. V lost 0 bases, J lost 6 bases, and 6 bases lay in between. CDR3 amino acids: CASSVARDGYTF. The CDR3 region has the DNA TGTGCCAGCAGCGTAGCCCGGGATGGCTACACCTTC. The complete variable domain, with remaining parts taken from reference TRBV9 and TRBJ1-2, reads DSGVTQTPKHLITATGQRVTLRCSPRSGDLSVYWYQQSLDQGLQFLIQYYNGEERAKGNILERFSAQQFPDLHSELNLSSLELGDSALYFCASSVARDGYTFGSGTRLTVV.

This chain connects TRBV29-1 to TRBJ2-3; D is unresolved. Trimming pared 1 base from V and 2 bases from J, leaving 7 bases between. The CDR3 consists of 13 residues. Germline assignment: CDR1 SQVTM and CDR2 ANQGSEA. The CDR3 DNA is TGCAGCGTTGAAGGTCGGACCACAGATACGCAGTATTTT. It translates to CSVEGRTTDTQYF.

This chain joins TRBV10-3 and TRBJ2-5; 12 bases are a match to TRBD2. The J call may be wrong; the DNA end is better matched by TRBJ2-7. CDR1 is ENHRY, CDR2 SYGVKD, per germline. The CDR3 totals 16 residues. CDR3: CAISDSGTSGWDEQYF. CDR3 nucleotides: TGTGCCATCAGTGACTCCGGGACTAGCGGGTGGGACGAGCAGTACTTC.

V is TRBV2 and J is TRBJ1-2, with D unclear. The CDR3 loop spans 11 amino acids. Deletions cut 3 bases from V and 8 bases from J, with 7 bases between. Germline V gives CDR1 SNHLY, CDR2 FYNNEI. The CDR3 region is CASSETEGYTF. CDR3 DNA sequence: TGTGCCAGCAGTGAGACGGAGGGCTACACCTTC. Complete variable domain (other parts from reference TRBV2 and TRBJ1-2): EPEVTQTPSHQVTQMGQEVILRCVPISNHLYFYWYRQILGQKVEFLVSFYNNEISEKSEIFDDQFSVERPDGSNFTLKIRSTKLEDSAMYFCASSETEGYTFGSGTRLTVV.

There are a few counts of this clonotype. The J gene is TRBJ1-2, the V gene TRBV12-3 or TRBV12-4, with D possibly TRBD1 on 5 matching bases. V was pared by 5 bases and J by 7 bases, with 14 bases between. The CDR3 covers 13 residues. CDR3 sequence: CASSPSGEGGYTF. The CDR3 region has the DNA TGTGCCAGCAGTCCCTCGGGGGAGGGTGGCTACACCTTC.

This chain connects TRBV12-3 or TRBV12-4 to TRBJ1-5, with D possibly TRBD1 on 5 matching bases. With 3 bases removed from V and 4 bases from J, the gap between germline ends came to 10 bases. The CDR3 is made up of 14 amino acids. This chain's CDR3 is CASSFAGPNQPQHF. DNA of the CDR3: TGTGCCAGCAGTTTTGCAGGGCCAAATCAGCCCCAGCATTTT.

About this clonotype itself: A junction end diverges from the germline sequence, so it may reflect a read error. The genes are TRBV27 and TRBJ1-4, with 7 positions matching TRBD1. Germline V gene data show CDR1 as MNHEY and CDR2 as SMNVEV (reference sequence). This CDR3 region has 15 residues. CDR3 coding DNA: TGTGCCAGCAGTTTAACAGGGGCAACTAATGAAAAACGGTTTTTT. It yields the protein CASSLTGATNEKRFF.

V gene TRBV27 combines with J gene TRBJ2-7, with D unclear. V lost 6 bases and J lost 2, with 11 bases in between. Germline V lookup: CDR1 MNHEY, CDR2 SMNVEV (reference sequence). The CDR3 runs 13 residues. The CDR3 DNA reads as TGTGCCAGCAGGCCACACGACACCTACGAGCAGTACTTC. Translated, it gives CASRPHDTYEQYF.

The V gene is TRBV7-3, the J gene TRBJ2-3; unclear D gene. The CDR3 runs 15 residues. The V end was cut by 3 bases, the J end by 1 base, with 11 bases between. Germline V gives CDR1 SGHTA, CDR2 FQGTGA. The CDR3 sequence: CASSLASQGTDTQYF. Here the CDR3 DNA reads TGTGCCAGCAGCTTGGCAAGCCAGGGCACAGATACGCAGTATTTT.

This rearrangement joins TRBV12-3 or TRBV12-4 to TRBJ1-2; D is ambiguous. V lost 6 bases, J lost 8 bases, and 25 bases lay in between. This CDR3 spans 16 amino acids. The CDR3 DNA reads as TGTGCCAGCAGCCCGGACTGGTTTTCTTCTTCCCTAGGCTACACCTTC. The encoded protein is CASSPDWFSSSLGYTF.

The chain links TRBV20-1 to TRBJ2-1; D possibly corresponds to TRBD2 (5 bases). CDR3 length: 13 amino acids. Germline V gene sequence: CDR1 DFQATT, CDR2 SNEGSKA (reference sequence). Trimming took 6 bases from V and 3 from J, leaving 12 bases between them. The CDR3 region is CSAPGNLYNEQFF. The CDR3 nucleotides are TGCAGTGCCCCGGGAAATCTCTACAATGAGCAGTTCTTC.

This chain links TRBV5-5 with TRBJ2-7, with 8 bases that match TRBD2. The trim removed 2 bases at V and 4 bases at J, leaving 5 bases unmatched. The CDR3 length is 14 residues. CDR1 and CDR2 from the germline V gene are SGHKS and YYEKEE (reference sequence). CDR3 residues: CASSFQAGEYEQYF. CDR3 nucleotide sequence: TGTGCCAGCAGCTTTCAAGCGGGGGAATACGAGCAGTACTTC.

The V and J genes are TRBV5-5 and TRBJ1-2, with D tentatively TRBD1 (6 bases). Between the trimmed V and J ends, which lost 4 bases and 8 bases, there was a span of 27 bases. The germline gives CDR1 SGHKS, CDR2 YYEKEE (reference sequence). The CDR3 has 17 amino acids. The CDR3, as DNA: TGTGCCAGCAGCAAAAGCTTGGGCAGGGGCGTCGAGGGGGGCTACACCTTC. Amino acid sequence: CASSKSLGRGVEGGYTF.

The chain uses TRBV2 and TRBJ2-7; the D gene is possibly TRBD2 (5 bases). Per germline, CDR1 SNHLY and CDR2 FYNNEI. This CDR3 spans 19 amino acids. Trimming took 3 bases from V and 2 from J, leaving 26 bases between them. The DNA for the CDR3 is TGTGCCAGCAGTGATCGTAGAGGGTTTCTTCGGCTGTCAACCTACGAGCAGTACTTC. The encoded protein is CASSDRRGFLRLSTYEQYF. Complete variable domain (other parts from reference TRBV2 and TRBJ2-7): EPEVTQTPSHQVTQMGQEVILRCVPISNHLYFYWYRQILGQKVEFLVSFYNNEISEKSEIFDDQFSVERPDGSNFTLKIRSTKLEDSAMYFCASSDRRGFLRLSTYEQYFGPGTRLTVT.

V usage is TRBV11-3 and J usage is TRBJ2-5, with D unclear. The CDR3 has 14 amino acids. The V end was cut by 2 bases, the J end by 0 bases, with 7 bases between. CDR1 SGHNT and CDR2 YENEEA come from the germline V gene. The chain's CDR3 is CASSLRTYQETQYF. Written as DNA, the CDR3 is TGTGCCAGCAGCTTAAGGACCTACCAAGAGACCCAGTACTTC.

This clonotype was detected ten times or more. The junction and the germline gene differ at one end; a read error may be behind it. CDR3 region: CASSLNADTQYF. In DNA, the CDR3 is TGTGCCAGCAGCCTAAACGCAGATACGCAGTATTTT. The chain combines TRBV5-1 with TRBJ2-3; D remains unclear. CDR1 SGHRS and CDR2 YFSETQ come from the germline V gene. The CDR3 length is 12 residues. Full variable domain (outside the CDR3, taken from reference TRBV5-1 and TRBJ2-3): KAGVTQTPRYLIKTRGQQVTLSCSPISGHRSVSWYQQTPGQGLQFLFEYFSETQRNKGNFPGRFSGRQFSNSRSEMNVSTLELGDSALYLCASSLNADTQYFGPGTRLTVL.

DNA for the CDR3: TGTGCCAGCAGCCAAGATGGGTCAGGGAGGGGCTACACCTTC. It codes for CASSQDGSGRGYTF. The V and J genes are TRBV4-2 and TRBJ1-2, with D maybe TRBD1 (5 bases). CDR3 length equals 14 residues. Looked up from germline, CDR1 is LGHNA and CDR2 is YNFKEQ. The V gene lost 0 bases and the J gene lost 8 bases, with 13 bases spanning the gap.

This chain connects TRBV2 to TRBJ2-1; weak D call: TRBD2 (6 bases). The CDR3 is made up of 13 amino acids. CDR1 and CDR2 (germline): SNHLY, FYNNEI. V was shortened by 6 bases and J by 4 bases, with 10 bases between the two germline ends. The CDR3 is CASRSGLYNEQFF. The CDR3 nucleotides are TGTGCCAGCAGGTCGGGACTGTACAATGAGCAGTTCTTC.

The J gene is TRBJ2-7, the V gene TRBV7-9, with a possible D match to TRBD2 (5 bases). V was cut by 4 bases and J by 3 bases, with 13 bases left in between. The CDR3 contains 14 residues. CDR1 is SEHNR and CDR2 is FQNEAQ in the germline V gene (reference sequence). CDR3 DNA: TGTGCCAGCAGCTACGACGGGAATCACTACGAGCAGTACTTC. Its translation is CASSYDGNHYEQYF.